A selection of T cell receptor beta chains follows, all from one sample in a study of T cells in Graves' hyperthyroidism and ophthalmopathy. One entry per CDR3 protein, called by TCRdb with MiXCR from the multiplex PCR reads. The sample includes about 320,000 distinct CDR3 sequences, 16% seen only once; the top ten take approximately 31%. Sequenced input: blood. These TCRs come from a man younger than 40 with Graves' hyperthyroidism. CDR3s include the opening cysteine and the closing phenylalanine or tryptophan. The D gene is left open where the match is weak. Rows may omit the clone size; those that give it use once, few, many or a size class.

V gene	D gene	J gene	clone size	CDR3 DNA	CDR3 protein
TRBV6-2/TRBV6-3	-	TRBJ1-1	many	TGTGCCAGCAGTTTCCTGACGGGGGACACTGAAGCTTTCTTT	CASSFLTGDTEAFF
TRBV10-1	-	TRBJ2-3	many	TGCGCCAGCAGTGATACCACGTCGAGCACAGATACGCAGTATTTT	CASSDTTSSTDTQYF
TRBV5-1	TRBD2	TRBJ2-7	many	TGCGCCAGCAGTTCCGGGACTAGCGGGGATGAGCAGTACTTC	CASSSGTSGDEQYF
TRBV20-1	-	TRBJ2-5	many	TGCAGTGCTAGTGGGGACTGGGACCAAGAGACCCAGTACTTC	CSASGDWDQETQYF
TRBV20-1	-	TRBJ2-1	many	TGCAGTGCCCCGGAGGGTAATGAGCAGTTCTTC	CSAPEGNEQFF
TRBV10-2	TRBD2	TRBJ2-1	-	TGCGCCAGCAGTGAGTCTAGCGGGAGAAGTGAGCAGTTCTTC	CASSESSGRSEQFF
TRBV20-1	TRBD2	TRBJ2-7	many	TGCAGTGCTACGACAGGGGCGACTAGCGGGGGAGCCTACGAGCAGTACTTC	CSATTGATSGGAYEQYF
TRBV9	TRBD1	TRBJ2-3	few	TGTGCCAGCAGCGTAGCTGGGACAGGGACAGATACGCAGTATTTT	CASSVAGTGTDTQYF
TRBV2	TRBD1	TRBJ2-1	few	TGTGCCAGCAGGGGGACAGGCCCGTACAATGAGCAGTTCTTC	CASRGTGPYNEQFF
TRBV7-3	-	TRBJ2-3	many	TGTGCCAGCAGCTTATATGGGACGGCAGATACGCAGTATTTT	CASSLYGTADTQYF